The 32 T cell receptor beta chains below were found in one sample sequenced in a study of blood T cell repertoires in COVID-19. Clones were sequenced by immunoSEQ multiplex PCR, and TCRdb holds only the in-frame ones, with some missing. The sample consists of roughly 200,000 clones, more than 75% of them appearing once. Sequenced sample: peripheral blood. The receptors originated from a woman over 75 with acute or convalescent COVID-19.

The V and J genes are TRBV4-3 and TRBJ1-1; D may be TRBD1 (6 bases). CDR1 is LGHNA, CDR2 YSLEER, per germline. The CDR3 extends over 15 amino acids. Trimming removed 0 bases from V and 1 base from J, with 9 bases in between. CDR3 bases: TGCGCCAGCAGCCAAGAGGACAGACAGAACACTGAAGCTTTCTTT. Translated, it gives CASSQEDRQNTEAFF.

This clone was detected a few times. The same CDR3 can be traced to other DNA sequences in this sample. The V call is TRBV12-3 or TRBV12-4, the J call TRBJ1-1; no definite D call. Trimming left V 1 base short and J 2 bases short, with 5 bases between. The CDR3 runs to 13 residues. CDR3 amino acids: CASSLGGNTEAFF. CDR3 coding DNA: TGTGCCAGCAGTTTAGGCGGTAACACTGAAGCTTTCTTT.

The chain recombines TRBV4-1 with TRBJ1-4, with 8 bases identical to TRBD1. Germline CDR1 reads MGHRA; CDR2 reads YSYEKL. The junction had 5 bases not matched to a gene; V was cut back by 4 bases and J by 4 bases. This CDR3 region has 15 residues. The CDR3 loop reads CASSRTGLGNEKLFF. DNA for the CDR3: TGCGCCAGCAGCCGGACAGGGCTGGGTAATGAAAAACTGTTTTTT.

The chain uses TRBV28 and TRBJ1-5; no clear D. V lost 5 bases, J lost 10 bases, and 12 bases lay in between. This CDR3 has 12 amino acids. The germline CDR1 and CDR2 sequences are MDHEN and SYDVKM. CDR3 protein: CASSQILFPQHF. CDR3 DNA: TGTGCCAGCAGTCAAATACTGTTCCCCCAGCATTTT.

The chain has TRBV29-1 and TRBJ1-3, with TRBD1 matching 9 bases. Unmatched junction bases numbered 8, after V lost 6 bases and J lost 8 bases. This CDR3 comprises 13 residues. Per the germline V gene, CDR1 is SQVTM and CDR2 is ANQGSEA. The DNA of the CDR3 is TGCAGCGTGGGCCGGGACAGGGAGGACACCATATATTTT. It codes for CSVGRDREDTIYF.

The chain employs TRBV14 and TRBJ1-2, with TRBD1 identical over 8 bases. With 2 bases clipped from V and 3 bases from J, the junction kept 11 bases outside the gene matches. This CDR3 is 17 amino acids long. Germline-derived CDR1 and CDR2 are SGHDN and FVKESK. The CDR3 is CASSQLRHRGNYYGYTF. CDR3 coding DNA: TGTGCCAGCAGCCAACTTAGGCACAGGGGGAACTACTATGGCTACACCTTC.

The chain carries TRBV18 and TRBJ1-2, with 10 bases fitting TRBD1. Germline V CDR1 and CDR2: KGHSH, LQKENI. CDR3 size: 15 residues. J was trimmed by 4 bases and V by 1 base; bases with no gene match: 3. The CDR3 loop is CASSPRQGAGYGYTF. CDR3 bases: TGTGCCAGCTCACCACGACAGGGGGCCGGCTATGGCTACACCTTC.

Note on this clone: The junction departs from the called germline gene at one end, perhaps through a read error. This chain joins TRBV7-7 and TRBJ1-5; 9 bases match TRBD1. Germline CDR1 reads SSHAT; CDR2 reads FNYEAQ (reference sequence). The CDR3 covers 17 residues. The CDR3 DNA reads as TGTGCTAGCAGCCCCCCGCCAAAAAGGGACAGGGTTCAGCCCCAGCATTTT. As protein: CASSPPPKRDRVQPQHF.

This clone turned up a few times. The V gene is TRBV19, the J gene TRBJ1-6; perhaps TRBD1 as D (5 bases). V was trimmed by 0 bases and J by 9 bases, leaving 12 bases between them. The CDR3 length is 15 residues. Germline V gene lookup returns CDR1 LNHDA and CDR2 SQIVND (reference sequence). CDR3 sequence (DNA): TGTGCCAGTAGTATAGATCACAGGAACGGTTCACCCCTCCACTTT. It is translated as CASSIDHRNGSPLHF. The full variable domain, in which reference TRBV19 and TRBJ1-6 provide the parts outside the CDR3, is DGGITQSPKYLFRKEGQNVTLSCEQNLNHDAMYWYRQDPGQGLRLIYYSQIVNDFQKGDIAEGYSVSREKKESFPLTVTSAQKNPTAFYLCASSIDHRNGSPLHFGNGTRLTVT.

CDR3 amino acids: CASSREEKLFF. The CDR3 DNA reads as TGTGCCAGCTCACGAGAGGAAAAACTGTTTTTT. The chain has TRBV18 and TRBJ1-4; D not certain. The germline gives CDR1 KGHSH, CDR2 LQKENI. This CDR3 region has 11 residues. V lost 4 bases and J 8 bases, leaving 5 bases between the germline ends.

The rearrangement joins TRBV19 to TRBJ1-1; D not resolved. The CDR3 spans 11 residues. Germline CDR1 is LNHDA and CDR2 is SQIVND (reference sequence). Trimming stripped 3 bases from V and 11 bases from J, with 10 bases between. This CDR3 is CASSIGENAFF. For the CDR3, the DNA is TGTGCCAGTAGTATCGGAGAGAATGCTTTCTTT.

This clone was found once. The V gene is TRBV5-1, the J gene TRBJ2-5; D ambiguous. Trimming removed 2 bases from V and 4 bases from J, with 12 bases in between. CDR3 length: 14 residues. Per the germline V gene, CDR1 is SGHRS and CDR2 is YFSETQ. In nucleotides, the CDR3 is TGCGCCAGCAGCTTTGGCGGAGCACGAGAGACCCAGTACTTC. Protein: CASSFGGARETQYF.

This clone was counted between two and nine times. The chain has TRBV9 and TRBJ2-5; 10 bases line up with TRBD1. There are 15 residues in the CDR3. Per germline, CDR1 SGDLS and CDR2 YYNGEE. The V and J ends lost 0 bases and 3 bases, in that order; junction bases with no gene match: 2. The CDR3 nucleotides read TGTGCCAGCAGCGTAGTCGGGACAGGGGAAGAGACCCAGTACTTC. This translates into CASSVVGTGEETQYF. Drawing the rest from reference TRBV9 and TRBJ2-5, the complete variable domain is DSGVTQTPKHLITATGQRVTLRCSPRSGDLSVYWYQQSLDQGLQFLIQYYNGEERAKGNILERFSAQQFPDLHSELNLSSLELGDSALYFCASSVVGTGEETQYFGPGTRLLVL.

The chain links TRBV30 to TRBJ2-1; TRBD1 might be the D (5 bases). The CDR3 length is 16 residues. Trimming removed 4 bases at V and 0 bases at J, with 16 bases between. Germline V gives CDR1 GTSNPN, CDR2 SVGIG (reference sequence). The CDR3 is CAWISNGASSYNEQFF. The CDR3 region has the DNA TGTGCCTGGATTTCCAATGGGGCGAGCTCCTACAATGAGCAGTTCTTC.

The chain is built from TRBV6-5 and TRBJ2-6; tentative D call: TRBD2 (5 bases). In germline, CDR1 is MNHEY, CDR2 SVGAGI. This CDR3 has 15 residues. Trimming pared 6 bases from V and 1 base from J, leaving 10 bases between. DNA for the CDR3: TGTGCCAGCAGATCTAGCAGTTCTGGGGCCAACGTCCTGACTTTC. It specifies CASRSSSSGANVLTF.

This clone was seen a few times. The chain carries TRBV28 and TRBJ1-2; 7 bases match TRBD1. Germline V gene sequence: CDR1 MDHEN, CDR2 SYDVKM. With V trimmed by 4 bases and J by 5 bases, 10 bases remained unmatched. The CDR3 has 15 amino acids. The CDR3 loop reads CASSSFLGQIYGYTF. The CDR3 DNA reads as TGTGCCAGCAGTTCTTTCCTGGGACAGATTTATGGCTACACCTTC.

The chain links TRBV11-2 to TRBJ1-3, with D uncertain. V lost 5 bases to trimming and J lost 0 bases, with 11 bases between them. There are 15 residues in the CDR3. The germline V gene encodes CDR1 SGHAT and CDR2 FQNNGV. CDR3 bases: TGTGCCAGCAGCCCCGAACACAACTCTGGAAACACCATATATTTT. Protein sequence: CASSPEHNSGNTIYF. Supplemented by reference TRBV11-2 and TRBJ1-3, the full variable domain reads EAGVAQSPRYKIIEKRQSVAFWCNPISGHATLYWYQQILGQGPKLLIQFQNNGVVDDSQLPKDRFSAERLKGVDSTLKIQPAKLEDSAVYLCASSPEHNSGNTIYFGEGSWLTVV.

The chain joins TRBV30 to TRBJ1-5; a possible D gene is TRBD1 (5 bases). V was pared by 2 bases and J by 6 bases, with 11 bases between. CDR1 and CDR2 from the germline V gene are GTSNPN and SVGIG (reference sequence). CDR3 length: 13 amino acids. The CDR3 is CAWSYAGIQPQHF. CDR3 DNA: TGTGCCTGGAGTTATGCAGGGATTCAGCCCCAGCATTTT.

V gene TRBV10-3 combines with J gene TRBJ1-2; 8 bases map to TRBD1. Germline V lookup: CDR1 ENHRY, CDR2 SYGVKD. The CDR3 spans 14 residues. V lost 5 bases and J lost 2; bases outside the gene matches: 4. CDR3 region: CAISPTGENYGYTF. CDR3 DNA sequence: TGTGCCATCAGTCCGACAGGGGAAAACTATGGCTACACCTTC.

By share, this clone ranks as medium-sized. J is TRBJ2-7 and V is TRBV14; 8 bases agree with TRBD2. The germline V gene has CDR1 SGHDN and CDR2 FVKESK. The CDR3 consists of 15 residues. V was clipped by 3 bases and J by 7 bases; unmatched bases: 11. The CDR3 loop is CASSHRGAGVGEQYF. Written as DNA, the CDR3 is TGTGCCAGCAGCCACCGCGGAGCGGGAGTGGGGGAGCAGTACTTC.

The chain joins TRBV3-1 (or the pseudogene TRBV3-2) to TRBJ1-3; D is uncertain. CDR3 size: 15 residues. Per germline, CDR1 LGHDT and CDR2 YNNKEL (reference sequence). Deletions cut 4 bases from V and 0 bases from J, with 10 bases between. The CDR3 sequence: CASSRSLDSGNTIYF. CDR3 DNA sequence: TGTGCCAGCAGCCGCTCACTAGACTCTGGAAACACCATATATTTT.

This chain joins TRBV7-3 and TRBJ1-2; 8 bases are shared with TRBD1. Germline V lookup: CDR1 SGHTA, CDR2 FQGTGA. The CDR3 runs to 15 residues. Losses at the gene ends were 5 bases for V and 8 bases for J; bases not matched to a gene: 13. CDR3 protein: CASSPSDRVGRGYTF. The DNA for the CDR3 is TGTGCCAGCAGCCCATCGGACAGGGTGGGGCGAGGCTACACCTTC.

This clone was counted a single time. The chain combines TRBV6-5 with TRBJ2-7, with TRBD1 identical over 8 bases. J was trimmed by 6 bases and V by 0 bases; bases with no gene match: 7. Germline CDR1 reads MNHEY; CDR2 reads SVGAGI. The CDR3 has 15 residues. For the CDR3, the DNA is TGTGCCAGCAGTTACTCCGGGGCAGGGGGCCGCGAGCAGTACTTC. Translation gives CASSYSGAGGREQYF.

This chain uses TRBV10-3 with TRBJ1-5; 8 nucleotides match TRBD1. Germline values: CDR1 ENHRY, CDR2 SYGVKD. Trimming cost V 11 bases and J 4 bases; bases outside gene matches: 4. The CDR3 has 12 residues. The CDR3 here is CAHGQGNQPQHF. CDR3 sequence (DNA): TGTGCCCACGGACAGGGAAATCAGCCCCAGCATTTT.

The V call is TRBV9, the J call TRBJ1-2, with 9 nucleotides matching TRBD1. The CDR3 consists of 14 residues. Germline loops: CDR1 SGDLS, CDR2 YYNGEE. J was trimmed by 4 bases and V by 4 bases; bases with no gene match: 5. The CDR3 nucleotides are TGTGCCAGCAGCCCCGGACAGGGGTTCTATGGCTACACCTTC. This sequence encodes CASSPGQGFYGYTF.

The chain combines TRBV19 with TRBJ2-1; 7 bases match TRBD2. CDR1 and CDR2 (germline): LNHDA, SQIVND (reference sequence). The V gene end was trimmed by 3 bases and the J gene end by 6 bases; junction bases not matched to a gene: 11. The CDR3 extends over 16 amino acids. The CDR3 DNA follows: TGTGCCAGTAGTATTTCTAGCGGCCGGGTCTCCAATGAGCAGTTCTTC. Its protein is CASSISSGRVSNEQFF.

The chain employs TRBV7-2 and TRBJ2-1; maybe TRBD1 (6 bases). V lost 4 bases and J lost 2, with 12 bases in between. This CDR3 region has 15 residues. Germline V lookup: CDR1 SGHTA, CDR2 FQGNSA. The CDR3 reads CASSYDRYTYNEQFF. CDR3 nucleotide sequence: TGTGCCAGCAGCTATGACAGGTACACCTACAATGAGCAGTTCTTC.

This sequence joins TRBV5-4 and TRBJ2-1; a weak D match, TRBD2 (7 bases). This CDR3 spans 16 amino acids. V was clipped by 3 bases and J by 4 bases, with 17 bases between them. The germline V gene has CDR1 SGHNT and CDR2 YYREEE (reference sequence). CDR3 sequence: CASSSEGGAGYNEQFF. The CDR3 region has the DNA TGTGCCAGCAGCTCAGAGGGGGGGGCGGGGTACAATGAGCAGTTCTTC.

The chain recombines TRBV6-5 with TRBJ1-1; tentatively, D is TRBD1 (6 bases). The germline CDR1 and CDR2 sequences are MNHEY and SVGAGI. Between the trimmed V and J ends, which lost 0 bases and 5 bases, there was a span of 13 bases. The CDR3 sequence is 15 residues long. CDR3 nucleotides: TGTGCCAGCAGTTACTCTGCAGGGACAAGGACTGAAGCTTTCTTT. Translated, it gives CASSYSAGTRTEAFF.

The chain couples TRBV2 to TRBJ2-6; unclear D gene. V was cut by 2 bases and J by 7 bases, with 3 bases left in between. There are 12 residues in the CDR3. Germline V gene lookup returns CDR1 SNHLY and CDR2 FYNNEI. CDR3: CASSEYANVLTF. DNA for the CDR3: TGTGCCAGCAGTGAATATGCCAACGTCCTGACTTTC.

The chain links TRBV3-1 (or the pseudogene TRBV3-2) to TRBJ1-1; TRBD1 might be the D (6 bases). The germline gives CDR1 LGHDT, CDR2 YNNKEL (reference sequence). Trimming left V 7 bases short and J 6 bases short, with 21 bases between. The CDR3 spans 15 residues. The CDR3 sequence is CASTLSGGARAEAFF. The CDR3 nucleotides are TGTGCCAGCACCCTAAGCGGGGGCGCAAGGGCTGAAGCTTTCTTT.

CDR3 protein: CASKSTGLNSPLHF. As DNA, the CDR3 is TGTGCCAGCAAATCGACAGGGCTGAATTCACCCCTCCACTTT. The V and J genes are TRBV2 and TRBJ1-6; TRBD1 aligns across 7 bases. This CDR3 is 14 amino acids long. The junction had 7 bases not matched to a gene; V was cut back by 7 bases and J by 7 bases. CDR1 and CDR2 from the germline V gene are SNHLY and FYNNEI.